The source of this TCR beta chain is a study of T cells in localized non-small cell lung cancer. Study-level findings and limits: There was higher T cell clonality in uninvolved adjacent lung than in tumor, and it was highest there.

As regards this clone: Its cognate antigen is unknown.

The repertoire was sequenced with immunoSEQ multiplex PCR; TCRdb's copy has only in-frame clones and lacks some. This sample carries nearly 40,000 clones, around 90% of them seen once, and the ten largest clones take 3% to 4.5%. Unmatched junction bases numbered 12, after V lost 4 bases and J lost 2 bases. Germline assignment: CDR1 SGDLS and CDR2 YYNGEE. This CDR3 contains 20 residues. This material consisted of peripheral blood, taken before any cancer treatment. The source of this sequence is a man aged 18 to 49 with stage I lung adenocarcinoma. The chain recombines TRBV9 with TRBJ2-1, with 16 positions matching TRBD2. CDR3 residues: CASSPGTSGGAGRTYNEQFF. CDR3 nucleotide sequence: TGTGCCAGCAGCCCAGGGACTAGCGGGGGGGCCGGGCGCACCTACAATGAGCAGTTCTTC.